This TCR beta chain was identified in a study of T cells in localized non-small cell lung cancer. The CDR3 extends over 15 amino acids. Per germline, CDR1 SNHLY and CDR2 FYNNEI. The junction had 4 bases not matched to a gene; V was cut back by 4 bases and J by 1 base. For this clone: The target antigen is unknown.

Profiled with immunoSEQ multiplex PCR; TCRdb holds only in-frame clones, not every one. This sample yields about 70,000 clones, of which about nine tenths are seen a single time; 21% belongs to the top ten. Whole-study results and caveats: Out of the top 100 tumor clones, a median approximately 57 were seen in adjacent lung.

The receptor's source is a male donor aged 60 or older with stage III squamous cell lung carcinoma. This chain joins TRBV2 and TRBJ2-3; the match to TRBD1 covers 8 bases. The sample in question was peripheral blood, obtained before any cancer treatment. DNA for the CDR3: TGTGCCAGCAGTGTTCGGGGACAGGGCACAGATACGCAGTATTTT. This translates into CASSVRGQGTDTQYF. Variable domain in full (rest from reference TRBV2 and TRBJ2-3): EPEVTQTPSHQVTQMGQEVILRCVPISNHLYFYWYRQILGQKVEFLVSFYNNEISEKSEIFDDQFSVERPDGSNFTLKIRSTKLEDSAMYFCASSVRGQGTDTQYFGPGTRLTVL.